The 9 T cell receptor beta chains listed next were all sequenced from one sample in a study of T cell changes during pregnancy in multiple sclerosis. Measured with immunoSEQ multiplex PCR; TCRdb has only the in-frame clones, and not every one. The sample includes fewer than 110,000 clones, 91% seen only once; the top ten take about 3.1%. Here the sequenced sample was peripheral blood, taken in the second trimester of pregnancy. The source is a female donor with multiple sclerosis, enrolled in a pregnancy study.

The chain employs TRBV7-9 and TRBJ2-5; weak D call: TRBD2 (6 bases). The V gene's germline CDR1 is SEHNR and CDR2 FQNEAQ (reference sequence). Trimming stripped 2 bases from V and 2 bases from J, with 18 bases between. There are 17 residues in the CDR3. The CDR3 sequence is CASSLIVERAYQETQYF. CDR3 DNA sequence: TGTGCCAGCAGCTTAATCGTGGAGCGGGCGTATCAAGAGACCCAGTACTTC.

The chain links TRBV6-1 to TRBJ2-3; 13 bases are a match to TRBD2. Germline assignment: CDR1 MNHNS and CDR2 SASEGT. This CDR3 is built from 12 residues. V shed 6 bases, J shed 14 bases, and the junction held 5 bases outside the gene matches. The CDR3 sequence: CASSAGLAGVYF. DNA for the CDR3: TGTGCCAGCAGCGCCGGACTAGCGGGGGTGTATTTT.

The V call is TRBV28, the J call TRBJ2-5; a possible D gene is TRBD1 (6 bases). From germline, CDR1 is MDHEN and CDR2 SYDVKM. With 3 bases removed from V and 4 bases from J, the gap between germline ends came to 24 bases. The CDR3 is made up of 18 amino acids. The DNA of the CDR3 is TGTGCCAGCAGTTTTTCTGTCTCAGGCGAGGACAGAGGAGAGACCCAGTACTTC. It translates to CASSFSVSGEDRGETQYF.

The rearrangement links TRBV15 to TRBJ2-1; no definite D call. This CDR3 spans 15 amino acids. Trimming took off 5 bases at V and 0 bases at J, with 11 bases between the two ends. The germline V gene encodes CDR1 LNHNV and CDR2 YYDKDF (reference sequence). CDR3 sequence (DNA): TGTGCCACCAGCGAACGGCAGGACTCCTACAATGAGCAGTTCTTC. Protein sequence: CATSERQDSYNEQFF.

V is TRBV11-2 and J is TRBJ2-5; 9 nucleotides agree with TRBD1. Trimming cost V 1 base and J 9 bases; bases outside gene matches: 6. The germline V gene encodes CDR1 SGHAT and CDR2 FQNNGV. The CDR3 consists of 14 residues. CDR3 region: CASSLADRGRAQYF. The DNA for the CDR3 is TGTGCCAGCAGCTTAGCGGACAGGGGAAGGGCCCAGTACTTC. The complete variable domain, with remaining parts taken from reference TRBV11-2 and TRBJ2-5, reads EAGVAQSPRYKIIEKRQSVAFWCNPISGHATLYWYQQILGQGPKLLIQFQNNGVVDDSQLPKDRFSAERLKGVDSTLKIQPAKLEDSAVYLCASSLADRGRAQYFGPGTRLLVL.

The chain carries TRBV13 and TRBJ2-7, with 8 bases fitting TRBD2. In germline, CDR1 is PRHDT, CDR2 FYEKMQ (reference sequence). The CDR3 length is 15 residues. V shed 3 bases and J 5 bases; nucleotides not matched to a gene: 9. Written as DNA, the CDR3 is TGTGCCAGCAGCTTCCGCCCGGGAGGGCGCAACGAGCAGTACTTC. Its translation: CASSFRPGGRNEQYF.

V usage is TRBV5-1 and J usage is TRBJ2-7, with 7 bases lining up with TRBD2. The trim removed 4 bases at V and 5 bases at J, leaving 3 bases unmatched. In germline, CDR1 is SGHRS, CDR2 YFSETQ. The length of the CDR3 is 12 residues. CDR3 in DNA: TGCGCCAGCAGCCCAGCGGGGCACGAGCAGTACTTC. It is translated as CASSPAGHEQYF.

This clone was recorded once. The gene calls are TRBV29-1 and TRBJ2-3; 7 nucleotides align to TRBD1. This CDR3 contains 14 residues. CDR1 and CDR2 from the germline V gene are SQVTM and ANQGSEA. After removal of 6 bases from V and 4 bases from J, the junction contained 10 bases not matched to a gene. CDR3 region: CSVDRDSLPDTQYF. CDR3 bases: TGCAGCGTAGACCGGGACAGTCTCCCAGATACGCAGTATTTT.

The CDR3 here is CASSTFNEQFF. CDR3 bases: TGCGCCAGCTCAACTTTCAATGAGCAGTTCTTC. J is TRBJ2-1 and V is TRBV10-2, with D hard to call. The CDR3 is 11 amino acids. V lost 8 bases and J lost 6, with 8 bases in between. Germline CDR1 WSHSY, CDR2 SAAADI.